This is a list of T cell receptor beta chains from one sample in a study of T cells after yellow fever vaccination. MiXCR, run by TCRdb on the 5' RACE reads, gives a single entry per CDR3 protein. The data contain around 350,000 distinct CDR3 sequences, 6.2% of them singletons. The sample in question was PBMCs, obtained 5 days after the yellow fever booster vaccination. The receptors originated from a man aged 30 to 39 who received the YFV17D yellow fever vaccine. The conserved cysteine and the conserved F or W are not part of the CDR3 here.

TRBV20-1 | SAREFTYNEQF
TRBV7-2 | ASSTLGFQETQY
TRBV19 | ASSPSLAGAHSYNEQF
TRBV7-9 | ASRSGPPWYEQY
TRBV9 | ASSVAGAGANVLT
TRBV20-1 | SARGLEETQY
TRBV14 | ASNGQGTGELF
TRBV7-9 | ASSLQRRASGNEQF
TRBV4-3 | ASSQDSGTNYNEQF
TRBV5-1 | ASSLATGSYGYT
TRBV5-1 | ASSPGTSGDYNEQF
TRBV9 | ASSVGGRDNQPQH
TRBV7-6 | ASSYGQGVQETQY
TRBV29-1 | SVAGQQETQY
TRBV12-3/TRBV12-4 | ASSLKSGMNYGYT
TRBV30 | AWSTSLAGGEQF
TRBV5-1 | ASSLGATGAETQY
TRBV5-1 | ASSLAGSPYEQY
TRBV18 | ASSFLGGDEQF
TRBV7-2 | ASSLPMSGYT
TRBV9 | ASSVDGRSSYNEQF
TRBV27 | ASSLRLAGVIEQF
TRBV5-1 | ASSYNNEQF
TRBV5-4 | ASSLAAGTTGELF
TRBV11-2 | ASSLTLARETQY
TRBV7-9 | ASSLLRVSSYNEQF
TRBV10-3 | AAREVTNTGELF
TRBV2 | ASSEGASSGNTIY
TRBV20-1 | SALNSLAGSYEQY
TRBV4-3 | ASSQEVSRGDTQY
TRBV7-2 | ASSLVLAGGFPEQF
TRBV4-3 | ASSQVSSGQQY
TRBV18 | ASSSGSGYT
TRBV4-3 | ASSQTGTGINYGYT
TRBV10-3 | AFRPRQNTGELF
TRBV15 | ATAKTSGYNEQF
TRBV6-1 | ASSRPDSTNGYT
TRBV18 | ASSQSTSGYNEQF
TRBV4-2 | ASSHLGSGPITGELF
TRBV12-3/TRBV12-4 | ASSGTSSYNEQF
TRBV19 | ASSIMKTGSGNQPQH
TRBV5-1 | ASSFTGGDTEAF
TRBV9 | ASSSSGETDEQY
TRBV24-1 | ATSDFGQVLQY
TRBV7-2 | ASSLGQGRSDGYT
TRBV4-3 | ASSGRGRDYGYT
TRBV20-1 | SAESVKTQY
TRBV29-1 | SALKSGAGELF
TRBV20-1 | SAREGAIQETQY
TRBV9 | ASSVAPSYEQY
TRBV30 | AWSGLASYEQY
TRBV5-1 | ASSSGQGGSEQY
TRBV10-3 | AINGGGFQETQY
TRBV20-1 | SASGASGVYEQF
TRBV20-1 | SARVRTGITEAF
TRBV7-9 | ASSPRSGLLQETQY
TRBV20-1 | SAREGALRETQY